One sample yielded the 31 T cell receptor beta chains listed below, sequenced in a study of CD8 T cells in Susac syndrome. An amount of RNA that ranged from roughly 0.5 to 1 ug was reverse transcribed with random hexamers. TCRdb reanalysed the immunoSEQ multiplex PCR reads using MiXCR and keeps one entry per CDR3 protein. The data contain some 110,000 distinct CDR3 sequences, about 92% of them singletons. The sequencing input was CD4+ T cells from PBMCs. These receptors all come from a human donor with multiple sclerosis.

V gene TRBV29-1 combines with J gene TRBJ1-3, with D unclear. The CDR3 length is 13 residues. The germline V and J ends were trimmed by 7 bases and 4 bases, with 14 bases remaining between them. Germline V gene sequence: CDR1 SQVTM, CDR2 ANQGSEA. CDR3 amino acids: CSARTLTGNTIYF. CDR3 bases: TGCAGCGCTCGGACCCTCACGGGAAACACCATATATTTT.

This chain uses TRBV2 with TRBJ2-7, with D tentatively TRBD1 (6 bases). CDR3 length equals 13 residues. The germline gives CDR1 SNHLY, CDR2 FYNNEI. V dropped 10 bases and J dropped 1 base, with 14 bases sitting between them. The CDR3 coding sequence is TGTGCCACACAGGGTACCCCTTCCTACGAGCAGTACTTC. This translates into CATQGTPSYEQYF.

The chain combines TRBV5-4 with TRBJ2-6, with TRBD2 as a possible D gene (6 bases). The ends were cut back, 2 bases at V and 4 bases at J, with 10 bases in the middle. This CDR3 is 15 amino acids long. Germline loops: CDR1 SGHNT, CDR2 YYREEE (reference sequence). For the CDR3, the DNA is TGTGCCAGCAGCTTAGGAGGGTCAGGGGCCAACGTCCTGACTTTC. It translates to CASSLGGSGANVLTF. The variable domain in full, completed from reference TRBV5-4 and TRBJ2-6, reads ETGVTQSPTHLIKTRGQQVTLRCSSQSGHNTVSWYQQALGQGPQFIFQYYREEENGRGNFPPRFSGLQFPNYSSELNVNALELDDSALYLCASSLGGSGANVLTFGAGSRLTVL.

This clonotype was detected once. The rearrangement uses TRBV9 and TRBJ2-5, with D perhaps assigned TRBD1 or TRBD2 (5 bases each). Deletions cut 0 bases from V and 1 base from J, with 7 bases between. This CDR3 is built from 14 residues. Germline values: CDR1 SGDLS, CDR2 YYNGEE. DNA for the CDR3: TGTGCCAGCAGCGTAGGGGACCCCCAAGAGACCCAGTACTTC. Translation: CASSVGDPQETQYF.

The CDR3 here is CATQNSGGIAKNIQYF. CDR3 nucleotides: TGTGCCACACAAAATTCAGGGGGCATAGCCAAAAACATTCAGTACTTC. The rearrangement uses TRBV11-3 and TRBJ2-4, with 8 bases matching TRBD1. CDR1 and CDR2 (germline): SGHNT, YENEEA. This CDR3 is 16 amino acids long. The V and J ends lost 10 bases and 0 bases, in that order; junction bases with no gene match: 11.

This chain connects TRBV6-5 to TRBJ1-2; D may be TRBD1 (6 bases). The germline V gene has CDR1 MNHEY and CDR2 SVGAGI. The CDR3 covers 12 residues. Trimming took off 7 bases at V and 5 bases at J, with 11 bases between the two ends. CDR3 in amino acids: CASTQGFYGYTF. CDR3 DNA: TGTGCCAGCACCCAGGGGTTTTATGGCTACACCTTC.

This rearrangement joins TRBV20-1 to TRBJ1-5, with 10 positions matching TRBD1. Germline V lookup: CDR1 DFQATT, CDR2 SNEGSKA (reference sequence). J lost 7 bases, V lost 5 bases, and 8 bases had no gene match. CDR3 size: 14 residues. CDR3 loop: CSAYGTGERQPQHF. CDR3 in DNA: TGCAGTGCTTACGGGACAGGGGAGAGGCAGCCCCAGCATTTT.

This clonotype has only a few counts. J is TRBJ1-1 and V is TRBV7-9, with D maybe TRBD1 (5 bases). Trimming left V 5 bases short and J 1 base short, with 14 bases between. The CDR3 consists of 15 residues. Germline V CDR1 and CDR2: SEHNR, FQNEAQ (reference sequence). CDR3 DNA: TGTGCCAGCAGCGGCCACGGCGGGGGGAACACTGAAGCTTTCTTT. Protein sequence: CASSGHGGGNTEAFF.

In regard to this clonotype: The junction shows a germline mismatch at one end, possibly a read error. The DNA for the CDR3 is TGTGCCTGGAGTCCCGGCCTAGGCTCTGAAAACACCATATATTTT. Protein product: CAWSPGLGSENTIYF. V gene TRBV30 combines with J gene TRBJ1-3, with D uncertain. The CDR3 sequence is 15 residues long. The V gene's germline CDR1 is GTSNPN and CDR2 SVGIG (reference sequence).

The chain has TRBV5-1 and TRBJ2-5; D may match TRBD1 or TRBD2 (5 bases each). Germline values: CDR1 SGHRS, CDR2 YFSETQ. The CDR3 runs 13 residues. Trimming stripped 4 bases from V and 5 bases from J, with 12 bases between. The CDR3 nucleotides are TGCGCCAGCAGCCCCGGGGCCGTGGAGACCCAGTACTTC. Amino acid sequence: CASSPGAVETQYF.

CDR3 sequence (DNA): TGCGCCAGCAGCCAAGAGAGGGGGGCTAGTGAAAAACTGTTTTTT. It translates to CASSQERGASEKLFF. V and J are TRBV4-3 and TRBJ1-4, with D tentatively TRBD1 (6 bases). V lost 0 bases and J lost 7, with 12 bases in between. The CDR3 extends over 15 amino acids. Germline V lookup: CDR1 LGHNA, CDR2 YSLEER.

This clonotype was seen once. V gene TRBV6-5 combines with J gene TRBJ2-7; perhaps TRBD1 as D (6 bases). The length of the CDR3 is 15 residues. The germline gives CDR1 MNHEY, CDR2 SVGAGI. The V and J ends lost 2 bases and 0 bases respectively, with 11 bases between them. CDR3 sequence reads: CASSYEGVSSYEQYF. The CDR3 nucleotides are TGTGCCAGCAGTTACGAGGGGGTTTCCTCCTACGAGCAGTACTTC.

On this clonotype: An end of the junction does not agree with germline; a read error may underlie this. The gene calls are TRBV2 and TRBJ2-7; D is undetermined. The germline CDR1 and CDR2 sequences are SNHLY and FYNNEI. This CDR3 contains 11 residues. The CDR3 region is CASSVAAEEYF. In nucleotides, the CDR3 is TGTGCCAGCAGTGTCGCAGCCGAGGAGTACTTC.

V gene TRBV27 combines with J gene TRBJ1-6; no definite D call. Between the trimmed V and J ends, which lost 4 bases and 3 bases, there was a span of 10 bases. The CDR3 is 15 residues long. The germline CDR1 and CDR2 sequences are MNHEY and SMNVEV (reference sequence). The CDR3 region is CASSSGLLYNSPLHF. CDR3 in DNA: TGTGCCAGCAGTTCTGGACTCCTCTATAATTCACCCCTCCACTTT.

The chain links TRBV7-2 to TRBJ2-7; 8 bases line up with TRBD1. V lost 5 bases, J lost 3 bases, and 9 bases stayed unmatched. The CDR3 is 15 amino acids. Looked up from germline, CDR1 is SGHTA and CDR2 is FQGNSA. CDR3 in amino acids: CASSLRTGKDYEQYF. CDR3 DNA: TGTGCCAGCAGCCTCCGGACAGGGAAGGACTACGAGCAGTACTTC.

The chain joins TRBV5-1 to TRBJ2-7, with 7 bases lining up with TRBD2. V shed 9 bases, J shed 5 bases, and the junction held 14 bases outside the gene matches. In germline, CDR1 is SGHRS, CDR2 YFSETQ. The CDR3 sequence is 14 residues long. The CDR3 loop is CATTRGEGTDEQYF. In DNA, the CDR3 is TGCGCCACCACCCGGGGGGAAGGTACCGACGAGCAGTACTTC.

The rearrangement joins TRBV20-1 to TRBJ2-1; D unresolved. Per the germline V gene, CDR1 is DFQATT and CDR2 is SNEGSKA (reference sequence). V gave up 1 base and J gave up 0 bases, with 4 bases separating them. The CDR3 is 13 residues long. The DNA for the CDR3 is TGCAGTGCTAGAGGGGGCTCCTACAATGAGCAGTTCTTC. Translating it yields CSARGGSYNEQFF.

This rearrangement joins TRBV4-1 to TRBJ2-7; D remains ambiguous. V dropped 0 bases and J dropped 6 bases, with 12 bases sitting between them. Germline V gives CDR1 MGHRA, CDR2 YSYEKL. The CDR3 loop spans 14 amino acids. DNA of the CDR3: TGCGCCAGCAGCCAAGATCGGGCTGGCTTCGAGCAGTACTTC. The encoded protein is CASSQDRAGFEQYF.

The chain links TRBV5-1 to TRBJ2-7; 12 nucleotides line up with TRBD1. J lost 5 bases, V lost 3 bases, and 6 bases had no gene match. The CDR3 spans 15 residues. Per the germline V gene, CDR1 is SGHRS and CDR2 is YFSETQ. Here the CDR3 reads CASSYTGQGANEQYF. CDR3 DNA: TGCGCCAGCAGCTATACGGGACAGGGGGCTAACGAGCAGTACTTC.

The J gene is TRBJ1-1, the V gene TRBV7-9; the D gene is possibly TRBD1 (5 bases). Trimming took 5 bases from V and 4 from J, leaving 14 bases between them. This CDR3 is built from 14 residues. CDR1 is SEHNR and CDR2 is FQNEAQ in the germline V gene (reference sequence). CDR3 protein: CASSQRGRSTEAFF. DNA of the CDR3: TGTGCCAGCAGCCAGCGGGGGAGGAGCACTGAAGCTTTCTTT.

The rearrangement links TRBV12-3 or TRBV12-4 to TRBJ2-1, with D hard to call. The CDR3 is 15 residues long. Trimming shortened V by 5 bases and J by 7 bases, and 18 bases separated the two germline ends. CDR3 protein: CASSLRSLNGNEQFF. CDR3 nucleotides: TGTGCCAGCAGTCTTAGGAGTCTGAATGGGAATGAGCAGTTCTTC.

The rearrangement links TRBV3-1 to TRBJ1-2; the D gene is possibly TRBD1 (6 bases). The CDR3 is made up of 16 amino acids. Trimming took off 8 bases at V and 5 bases at J, with 24 bases between the two ends. CDR1 is LGHDT, CDR2 YNNKEL, per germline (reference sequence). The CDR3, as DNA: TGTGCCAGCGGCCGACAGGATATGACACCCGGATATGGCTACACCTTC. Its protein is CASGRQDMTPGYGYTF. Drawing the rest from reference TRBV3-1 and TRBJ1-2, the complete variable domain is DTAVSQTPKYLVTQMGNDKSIKCEQNLGHDTMYWYKQDSKKFLKIMFSYNNKELIINETVPNRFSPKSPDKAHLNLHINSLELGDSAVYFCASGRQDMTPGYGYTFGSGTRLTVV.

The chain has TRBV2 and TRBJ2-3; possibly TRBD2 for D (6 bases). The CDR3 loop spans 17 amino acids. Trimming pared 7 bases from V and 0 bases from J, leaving 20 bases between. Germline values: CDR1 SNHLY, CDR2 FYNNEI. The CDR3, as DNA: TGTGCCAGCAATCCCAGTGGGACTCGGACTAGCACAGATACGCAGTATTTT. The encoded protein is CASNPSGTRTSTDTQYF.

V and J are TRBV19 and TRBJ1-3, with D hard to call. Germline CDR1 reads LNHDA; CDR2 reads SQIVND (reference sequence). This CDR3 has 14 amino acids. The germline V and J ends were trimmed by 5 bases and 2 bases, with 10 bases remaining between them. The CDR3, as DNA: TGTGCCAGTAGTCCTACACGAGCTGGAAACACCATATATTTT. Translated, it gives CASSPTRAGNTIYF.

A single count supports this clonotype. The V and J genes are TRBV7-8 and TRBJ1-1; D possibly corresponds to TRBD1 (6 bases). V gave up 4 bases and J gave up 0 bases, with 12 bases separating them. CDR1 is SGHVS and CDR2 is FQNEAQ in the germline V gene. CDR3 length: 15 amino acids. CDR3 nucleotide sequence: TGTGCCAGCAGCTATGGGGGGGCAATGAACACTGAAGCTTTCTTT. It is translated as CASSYGGAMNTEAFF.

The rearrangement links TRBV4-2 to TRBJ2-5, with TRBD2 as a possible D gene (5 bases). The V and J ends lost 0 bases and 3 bases respectively, with 14 bases between them. The germline V gene encodes CDR1 LGHNA and CDR2 YNFKEQ. This CDR3 region has 16 residues. The DNA of the CDR3 is TGTGCCAGCAGCCAAGATTTGGACGGGGTGAAAGAGACCCAGTACTTC. Its protein is CASSQDLDGVKETQYF.

In this sample, this clonotype turned up once. The chain carries TRBV12-3 or TRBV12-4 and TRBJ2-5, with D perhaps matching TRBD1 (5 bases). V lost 2 bases and J 4 bases, leaving 11 bases between the germline ends. The CDR3 has 14 residues. The CDR3 loop reads CASSLRPQGETQYF. DNA for the CDR3: TGTGCCAGCAGTTTACGCCCCCAGGGAGAGACCCAGTACTTC.

The table lists this clonotype with a few counts. This rearrangement joins TRBV3-1 to TRBJ2-7; perhaps D is TRBD1 or TRBD2 (5 bases each). Trimming pared 4 bases from V and 2 bases from J, leaving 15 bases between. The CDR3 is made up of 15 amino acids. Germline V gives CDR1 LGHDT, CDR2 YNNKEL (reference sequence). CDR3 amino acids: CASSLYGGDTYEQYF. CDR3 nucleotide sequence: TGTGCCAGCAGCCTTTATGGGGGAGATACCTACGAGCAGTACTTC.

The chain combines TRBV20-1 with TRBJ1-1; no definite D call. The length of the CDR3 is 14 residues. Trimming removed 2 bases from V and 3 bases from J, with 13 bases in between. Germline V gene sequence: CDR1 DFQATT, CDR2 SNEGSKA (reference sequence). CDR3 coding DNA: TGCAGTGCTAGAAAGCGAGGGCTAGACACTGAAGCTTTCTTT. As protein: CSARKRGLDTEAFF.

The chain combines TRBV27 with TRBJ2-5; weak D call: TRBD2 (5 bases). The CDR3 loop spans 15 amino acids. Germline CDR1 is MNHEY and CDR2 is SMNVEV (reference sequence). Trimming stripped 7 bases from V and 0 bases from J, with 15 bases between. The CDR3: CASTPAPGYQETQYF. As DNA, the CDR3 is TGTGCCAGCACCCCCGCCCCGGGGTACCAAGAGACCCAGTACTTC.

J is TRBJ1-3 and V is TRBV5-1; TRBD1 is a possible D gene (5 bases). V was pared by 2 bases and J by 0 bases, with 9 bases between. This CDR3 spans 15 amino acids. Looked up from germline, CDR1 is SGHRS and CDR2 is YFSETQ. In DNA, the CDR3 is TGCGCCAGCAGCTTTACGGGGCTCTCTGGAAACACCATATATTTT. Amino acid sequence: CASSFTGLSGNTIYF.